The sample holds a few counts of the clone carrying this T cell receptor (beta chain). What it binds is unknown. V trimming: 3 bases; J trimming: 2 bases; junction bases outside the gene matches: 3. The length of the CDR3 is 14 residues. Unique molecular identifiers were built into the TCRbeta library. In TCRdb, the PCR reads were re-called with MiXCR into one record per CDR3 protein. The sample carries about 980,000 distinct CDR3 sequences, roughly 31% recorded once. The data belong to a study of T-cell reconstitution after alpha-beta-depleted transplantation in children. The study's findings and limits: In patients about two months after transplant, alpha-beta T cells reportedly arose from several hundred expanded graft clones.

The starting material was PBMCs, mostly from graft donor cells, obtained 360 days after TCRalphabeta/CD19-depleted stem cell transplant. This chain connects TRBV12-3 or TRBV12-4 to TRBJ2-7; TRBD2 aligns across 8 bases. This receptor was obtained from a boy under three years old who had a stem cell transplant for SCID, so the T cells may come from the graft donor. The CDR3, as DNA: TGTGCCAGCAGTTTTACTAGCGGTCCCTACGAGCAGTACTTC. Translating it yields CASSFTSGPYEQYF.